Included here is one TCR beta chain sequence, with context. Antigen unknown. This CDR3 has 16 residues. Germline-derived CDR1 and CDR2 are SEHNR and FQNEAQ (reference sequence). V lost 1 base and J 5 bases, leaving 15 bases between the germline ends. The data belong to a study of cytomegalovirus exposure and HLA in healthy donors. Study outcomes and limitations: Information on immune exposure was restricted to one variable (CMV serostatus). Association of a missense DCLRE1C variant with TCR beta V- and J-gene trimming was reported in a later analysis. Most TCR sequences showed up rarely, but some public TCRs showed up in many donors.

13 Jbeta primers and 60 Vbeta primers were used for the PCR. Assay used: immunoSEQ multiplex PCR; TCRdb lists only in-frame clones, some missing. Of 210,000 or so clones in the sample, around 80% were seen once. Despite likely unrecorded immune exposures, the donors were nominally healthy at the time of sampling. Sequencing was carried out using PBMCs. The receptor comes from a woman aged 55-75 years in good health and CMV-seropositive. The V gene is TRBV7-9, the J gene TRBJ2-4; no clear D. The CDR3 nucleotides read TGTGCCAGCAGCTTAGGAGCCGGCGGCCCAGAAAACATTCAGTACTTC. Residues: CASSLGAGGPENIQYF.